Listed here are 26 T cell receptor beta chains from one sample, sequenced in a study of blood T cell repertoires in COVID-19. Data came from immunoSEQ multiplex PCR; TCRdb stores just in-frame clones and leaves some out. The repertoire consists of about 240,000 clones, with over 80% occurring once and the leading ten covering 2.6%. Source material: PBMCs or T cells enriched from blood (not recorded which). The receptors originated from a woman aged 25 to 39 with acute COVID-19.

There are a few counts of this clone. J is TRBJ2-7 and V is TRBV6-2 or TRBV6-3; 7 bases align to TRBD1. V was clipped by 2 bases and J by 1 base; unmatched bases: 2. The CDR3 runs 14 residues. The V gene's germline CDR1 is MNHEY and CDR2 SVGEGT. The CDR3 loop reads CASSYEGASYEQYF. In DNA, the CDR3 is TGTGCCAGCAGTTACGAGGGGGCTTCCTACGAGCAGTACTTC.

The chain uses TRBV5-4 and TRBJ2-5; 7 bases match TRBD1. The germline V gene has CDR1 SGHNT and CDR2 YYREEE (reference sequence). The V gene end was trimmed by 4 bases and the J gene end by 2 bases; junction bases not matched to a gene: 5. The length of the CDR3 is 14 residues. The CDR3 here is CASSKTGNQETQYF. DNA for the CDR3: TGTGCCAGCAGCAAGACAGGGAATCAAGAGACCCAGTACTTC.

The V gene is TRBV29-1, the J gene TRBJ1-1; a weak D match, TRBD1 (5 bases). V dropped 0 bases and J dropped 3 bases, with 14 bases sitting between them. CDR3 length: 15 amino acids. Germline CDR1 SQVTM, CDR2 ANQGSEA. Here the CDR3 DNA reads TGCAGCGTTGAAGACCAAGCGTCAGGGCACACTGAAGCTTTCTTT. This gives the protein CSVEDQASGHTEAFF.

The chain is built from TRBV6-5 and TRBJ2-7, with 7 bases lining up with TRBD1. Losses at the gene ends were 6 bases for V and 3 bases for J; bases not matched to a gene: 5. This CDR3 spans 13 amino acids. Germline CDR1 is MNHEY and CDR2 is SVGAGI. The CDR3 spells CASSQGQNYEQYF. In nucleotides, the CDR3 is TGTGCCAGCAGCCAGGGACAGAACTACGAGCAGTACTTC.

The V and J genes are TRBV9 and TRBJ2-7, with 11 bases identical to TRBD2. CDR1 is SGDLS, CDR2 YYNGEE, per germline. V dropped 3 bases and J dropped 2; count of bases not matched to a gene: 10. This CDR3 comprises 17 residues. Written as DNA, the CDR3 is TGTGCCAGCAGCGCACTTCCGGGACTAGCGGCCGCCTACGAGCAGTACTTC. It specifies CASSALPGLAAAYEQYF.

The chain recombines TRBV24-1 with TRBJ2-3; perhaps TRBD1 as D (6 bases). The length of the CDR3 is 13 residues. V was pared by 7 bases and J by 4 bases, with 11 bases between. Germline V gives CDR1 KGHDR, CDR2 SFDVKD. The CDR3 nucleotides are TGTGCCACCAGCTCCAGGGGCTCAGATACGCAGTATTTT. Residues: CATSSRGSDTQYF.

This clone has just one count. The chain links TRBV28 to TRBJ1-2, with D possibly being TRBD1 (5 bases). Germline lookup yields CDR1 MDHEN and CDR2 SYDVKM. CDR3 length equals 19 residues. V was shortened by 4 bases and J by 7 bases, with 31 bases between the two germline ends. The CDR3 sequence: CASSSTYTFPRVPIPGYTF. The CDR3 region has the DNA TGTGCCAGCAGTTCAACTTATACCTTCCCCAGGGTCCCAATCCCTGGCTACACCTTC.

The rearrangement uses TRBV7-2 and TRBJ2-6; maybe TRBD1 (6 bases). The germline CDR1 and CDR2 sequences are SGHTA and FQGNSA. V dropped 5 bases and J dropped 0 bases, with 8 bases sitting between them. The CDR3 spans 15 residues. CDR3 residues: CASSGTHSGANVLTF. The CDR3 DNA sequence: TGTGCCAGCAGCGGGACACACTCTGGGGCCAACGTCCTGACTTTC.

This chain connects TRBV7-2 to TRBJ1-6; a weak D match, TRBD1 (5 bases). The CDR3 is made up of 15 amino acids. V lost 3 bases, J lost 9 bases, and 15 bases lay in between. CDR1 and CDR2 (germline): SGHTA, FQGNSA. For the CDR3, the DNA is TGTGCCAGCAGCTTTTCGTTCCAGGGAGGTTCACCCCTCCACTTT. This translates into CASSFSFQGGSPLHF.

The CDR3 sequence is CASSSAGGETQYF. CDR3 DNA: TGTGCCAGCAGCTCCGCTGGGGGGGAGACCCAGTACTTC. The chain recombines TRBV7-2 with TRBJ2-5, with a weak D call TRBD2 (6 bases). Trimming left V 4 bases short and J 5 bases short, with 11 bases between. CDR3 length equals 13 residues. Germline lookup yields CDR1 SGHTA and CDR2 FQGNSA.

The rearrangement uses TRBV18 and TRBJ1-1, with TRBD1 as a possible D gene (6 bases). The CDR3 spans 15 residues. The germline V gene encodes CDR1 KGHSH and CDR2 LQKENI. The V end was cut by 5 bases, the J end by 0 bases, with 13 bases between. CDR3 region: CASSSDRFVNTEAFF. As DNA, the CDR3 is TGTGCCAGCTCATCGGACAGATTTGTGAACACTGAAGCTTTCTTT.

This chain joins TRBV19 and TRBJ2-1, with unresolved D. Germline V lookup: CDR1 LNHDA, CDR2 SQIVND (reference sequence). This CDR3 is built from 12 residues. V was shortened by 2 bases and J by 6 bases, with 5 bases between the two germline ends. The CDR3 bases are TGTGCCAGTAGTATAAGCGTCAATGAGCAGTTCTTC. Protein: CASSISVNEQFF. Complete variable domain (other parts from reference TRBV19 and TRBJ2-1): DGGITQSPKYLFRKEGQNVTLSCEQNLNHDAMYWYRQDPGQGLRLIYYSQIVNDFQKGDIAEGYSVSREKKESFPLTVTSAQKNPTAFYLCASSISVNEQFFGPGTRLTVL.

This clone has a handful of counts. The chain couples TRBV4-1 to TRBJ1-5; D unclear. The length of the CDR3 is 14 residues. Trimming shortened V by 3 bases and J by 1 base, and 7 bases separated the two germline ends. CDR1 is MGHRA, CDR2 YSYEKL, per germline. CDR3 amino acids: CASSQGESNQPQHF. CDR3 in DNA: TGCGCCAGCAGCCAGGGAGAGAGCAATCAGCCCCAGCATTTT.

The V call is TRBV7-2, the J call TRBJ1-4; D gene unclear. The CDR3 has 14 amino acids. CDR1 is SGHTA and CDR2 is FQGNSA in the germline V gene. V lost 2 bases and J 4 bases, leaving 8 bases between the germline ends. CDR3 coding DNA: TGTGCCAGCAGCTTATGGAGCAGTAATGAAAAACTGTTTTTT. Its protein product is CASSLWSSNEKLFF.

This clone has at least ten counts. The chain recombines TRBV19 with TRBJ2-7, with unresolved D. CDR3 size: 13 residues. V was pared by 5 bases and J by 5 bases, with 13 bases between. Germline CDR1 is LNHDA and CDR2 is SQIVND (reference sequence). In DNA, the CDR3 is TGTGCCAGTAGTGATCGACACGTGGACGAGCAGTACTTC. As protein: CASSDRHVDEQYF.

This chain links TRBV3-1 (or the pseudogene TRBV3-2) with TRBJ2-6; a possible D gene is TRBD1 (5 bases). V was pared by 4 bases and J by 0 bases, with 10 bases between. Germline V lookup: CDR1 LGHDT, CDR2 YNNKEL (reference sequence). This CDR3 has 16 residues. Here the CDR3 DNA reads TGTGCCAGCAGCCGAACAGGATCCTCTGGGGCCAACGTCCTGACTTTC. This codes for CASSRTGSSGANVLTF.

The CDR3 region has the DNA TGTGCCTGGAGCGGAAGGACAGGGGGAATAAATGAGCAGTTCTTC. Translation gives CAWSGRTGGINEQFF. The chain links TRBV30 to TRBJ2-1; 10 positions match TRBD1. Germline loops: CDR1 GTSNPN, CDR2 SVGIG (reference sequence). The junction had 9 bases not matched to a gene; V was cut back by 3 bases and J by 7 bases. CDR3 size: 15 residues.

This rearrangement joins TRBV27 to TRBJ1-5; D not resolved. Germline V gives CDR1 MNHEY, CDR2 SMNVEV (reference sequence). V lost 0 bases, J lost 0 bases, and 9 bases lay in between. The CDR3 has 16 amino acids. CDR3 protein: CASSLSRRNSNQPQHF. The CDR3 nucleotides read TGTGCCAGCAGTTTATCTCGCAGGAATAGCAATCAGCCCCAGCATTTT.

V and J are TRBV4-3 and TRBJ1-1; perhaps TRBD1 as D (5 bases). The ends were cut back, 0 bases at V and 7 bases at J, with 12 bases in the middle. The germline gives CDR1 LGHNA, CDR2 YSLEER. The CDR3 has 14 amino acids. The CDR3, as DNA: TGCGCCAGCAGCCAAGATCGCGGGACGGTTGAAGCTTTCTTT. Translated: CASSQDRGTVEAFF.

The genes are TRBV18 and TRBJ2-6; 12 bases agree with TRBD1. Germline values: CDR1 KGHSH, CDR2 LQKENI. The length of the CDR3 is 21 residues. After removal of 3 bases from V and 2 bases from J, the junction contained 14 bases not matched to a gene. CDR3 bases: TGTGCCAGCTCACCCAGACCTAGGGGGACAGGGGGCATGACTGGGGCCAACGTCCTGACTTTC. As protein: CASSPRPRGTGGMTGANVLTF.

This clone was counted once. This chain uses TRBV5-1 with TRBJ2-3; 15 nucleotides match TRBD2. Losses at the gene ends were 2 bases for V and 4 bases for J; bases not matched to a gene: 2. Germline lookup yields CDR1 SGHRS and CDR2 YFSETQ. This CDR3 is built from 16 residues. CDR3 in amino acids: CASSLRTSGGADTQYF. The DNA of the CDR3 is TGCGCCAGCAGCTTAAGGACTAGCGGGGGGGCAGATACGCAGTATTTT.

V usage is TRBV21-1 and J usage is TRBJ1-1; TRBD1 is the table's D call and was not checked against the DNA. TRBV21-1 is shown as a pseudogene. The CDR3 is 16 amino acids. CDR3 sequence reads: CASSADSAIGCTEAFF. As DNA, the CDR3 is TGTGCCAGCAGCGCGGACAGTGCTATTGGATGCACTGAAGCTTTCTTT.

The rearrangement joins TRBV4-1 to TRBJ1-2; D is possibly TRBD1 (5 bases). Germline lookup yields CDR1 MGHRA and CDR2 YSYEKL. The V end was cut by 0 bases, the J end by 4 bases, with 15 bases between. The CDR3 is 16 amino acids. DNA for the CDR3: TGCGCCAGCAGCCAAGAGTGGGCAGGGTCCTCCTATGGCTACACCTTC. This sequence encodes CASSQEWAGSSYGYTF.

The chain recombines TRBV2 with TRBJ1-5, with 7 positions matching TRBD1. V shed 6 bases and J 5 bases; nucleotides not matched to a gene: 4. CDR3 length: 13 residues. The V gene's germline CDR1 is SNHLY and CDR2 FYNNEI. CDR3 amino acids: CASRWDSYQPQHF. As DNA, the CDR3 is TGTGCCAGCAGATGGGACAGTTATCAGCCCCAGCATTTT.

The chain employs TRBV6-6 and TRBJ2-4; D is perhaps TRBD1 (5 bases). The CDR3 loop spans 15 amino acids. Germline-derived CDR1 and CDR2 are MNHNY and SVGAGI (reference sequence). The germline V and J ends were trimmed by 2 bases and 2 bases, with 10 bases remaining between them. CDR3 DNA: TGTGCCAGCAGTTACGTCCAGGGTTCCAAAAACATTCAGTACTTC. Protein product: CASSYVQGSKNIQYF.

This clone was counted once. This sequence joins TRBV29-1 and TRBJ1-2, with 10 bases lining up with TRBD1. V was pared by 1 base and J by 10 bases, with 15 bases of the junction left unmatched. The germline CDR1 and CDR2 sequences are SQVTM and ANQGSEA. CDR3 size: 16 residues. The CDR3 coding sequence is TGCAGCGTTGAAGTCGGGAATGGGGACAGGGGTAGGGACTACACCTTC. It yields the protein CSVEVGNGDRGRDYTF.